This TCR beta chain was observed in a study of CD8 T cells in ankylosing spondylitis. A word on this clonotype: What it binds is unknown.

Study-wide results and limits: It appeared that ankylosing spondylitis blood was characterized by a TCR beta motif of fewer than 10 highly homologous variants.

The ends were cut back, 6 bases at V and 0 bases at J, with 9 bases in the middle. Germline assignment: CDR1 MGHDK and CDR2 SYGVNS. The CDR3 length is 14 residues. Quantitative 5'-RACE with molecular barcodes was used to make the TCR beta libraries. TCRdb called the 5' RACE reads again in MiXCR, with one record for every CDR3 protein. Altogether about 33,000 distinct CDR3 sequences are present, 10% to 15% being singletons, with the ten largest covering 25% to 35%. This chain connects TRBV25-1 to TRBJ2-1; no definite D call. This clonotype originated in a male donor with ankylosing spondylitis. The sequenced sample was synovial fluid, either unsorted or a sorted T cell fraction (not recorded which). CDR3 bases: TGTGCCAGCAGGCGAAGGAGCTCCTACAATGAGCAGTTCTTC. It translates to CASRRRSSYNEQFF.